The 16 T cell receptor beta chains below all came from one sample that was sequenced in a study of blood T cell repertoires in COVID-19. Produced via immunoSEQ multiplex PCR; TCRdb's table is partial and in-frame only. The sample has some 57,000 clones; roughly 87% are singletons. Specimen: peripheral blood. Receptor source: a man aged 55 to 69 with acute or convalescent COVID-19.

The V and J genes are TRBV5-1 and TRBJ1-2; weak D call: TRBD1 (5 bases). Trimming stripped 0 bases from V and 4 bases from J, with 13 bases between. The length of the CDR3 is 15 residues. The germline V gene encodes CDR1 SGHRS and CDR2 YFSETQ. Here the CDR3 DNA reads TGCGCCAGCAGCTTGGGCAGGGAGGTGGGCTATGGCTACACCTTC. It codes for CASSLGREVGYGYTF. The full variable domain, rest sourced from reference TRBV5-1 and TRBJ1-2, is KAGVTQTPRYLIKTRGQQVTLSCSPISGHRSVSWYQQTPGQGLQFLFEYFSETQRNKGNFPGRFSGRQFSNSRSEMNVSTLELGDSALYLCASSLGREVGYGYTFGSGTRLTVV.

This rearrangement joins TRBV19 to TRBJ2-2; tentative D call: TRBD2 (5 bases). CDR1 and CDR2 (germline): LNHDA, SQIVND (reference sequence). CDR3 size: 14 residues. Trimming removed 1 base from V and 7 bases from J, with 10 bases in between. CDR3 in amino acids: CASSIGGLGGELFF. CDR3 nucleotide sequence: TGTGCCAGTAGTATAGGAGGGCTCGGCGGGGAGCTGTTTTTT.

The chain couples TRBV5-4 to TRBJ1-4; the D gene is possibly TRBD1 (6 bases). Germline V CDR1 and CDR2: SGHNT, YYREEE (reference sequence). The CDR3 is made up of 15 amino acids. The V end lost 0 bases, the J end lost 5 bases, and 11 bases lay between the germline ends. The CDR3 loop is CASSLEGGQNEKLFF. As DNA, the CDR3 is TGTGCCAGCAGCTTGGAGGGGGGGCAGAATGAAAAACTGTTTTTT.

This rearrangement joins TRBV13 to TRBJ1-1; 7 bases align to TRBD1. J lost 1 base, V lost 3 bases, and 2 bases had no gene match. CDR1 and CDR2 from the germline V gene are PRHDT and FYEKMQ (reference sequence). This CDR3 spans 14 amino acids. The CDR3, as DNA: TGTGCCAGCAGCTTGGGACAGAAGAACACTGAAGCTTTCTTT. Translating it yields CASSLGQKNTEAFF.

The chain recombines TRBV4-2 with TRBJ2-1; TRBD1 might be the D (6 bases). In germline, CDR1 is LGHNA, CDR2 YNFKEQ. The germline V and J ends were trimmed by 7 bases and 0 bases, with 31 bases remaining between them. CDR3 size: 21 residues. The CDR3 DNA is TGTGCCAGCACCCTTGAGACCCAGGGGAACCTCTCACCCCGCTCCTACAATGAGCAGTTCTTC. Translating gives CASTLETQGNLSPRSYNEQFF.

This clone has only a few counts. The chain is built from TRBV10-1 and TRBJ1-4; TRBD1 agrees at 8 bases. The CDR3 covers 17 residues. J was trimmed by 3 bases and V by 6 bases; bases with no gene match: 12. CDR1 WNHNN and CDR2 SYGVQD come from the germline V gene (reference sequence). The CDR3 nucleotides are TGCGCCAGCAGGATAAAACAGGGGGGGGTCCCTAATGAAAAACTGTTTTTT. Its translation is CASRIKQGGVPNEKLFF.

V and J are TRBV2 and TRBJ1-5, with no clear D. The CDR3 consists of 15 residues. Germline V gives CDR1 SNHLY, CDR2 FYNNEI. V lost 8 bases to trimming and J lost 2 bases, with 16 bases between them. CDR3 loop: CASGLRIAGNQPQHF. In nucleotides, the CDR3 is TGTGCCAGCGGCTTAAGGATCGCGGGCAATCAGCCCCAGCATTTT.

The CDR3 coding sequence is TGTGCCAGTGAAACAGGCTATTATGGCTACACCTTC. Its protein is CASETGYYGYTF. The chain employs TRBV19 and TRBJ1-2, with a weak D call TRBD1 (5 bases). CDR1 and CDR2 from the germline V gene are LNHDA and SQIVND (reference sequence). V lost 8 bases and J 5 bases, leaving 12 bases between the germline ends. There are 12 residues in the CDR3.

The CDR3 DNA reads TGTGCCAGCAGCCTAACCGGGACAGGGGTCACCGGGGAGCTGTTTTTT. It is translated as CASSLTGTGVTGELFF. The chain joins TRBV4-2 to TRBJ2-2; 10 nucleotides agree with TRBD1. Per the germline V gene, CDR1 is LGHNA and CDR2 is YNFKEQ. V dropped 4 bases and J dropped 4; count of bases not matched to a gene: 6. This CDR3 spans 16 amino acids.

The chain uses TRBV10-3 and TRBJ2-1; TRBD2 is a possible D gene (6 bases). Between the trimmed V and J ends, which lost 3 bases and 12 bases, there was a span of 21 bases. The germline CDR1 and CDR2 sequences are ENHRY and SYGVKD. This CDR3 is built from 15 residues. CDR3 nucleotides: TGTGCCATCAGTGAAGTGGAGAGACCCGGGAGATGGCAGTTCTTC. Protein product: CAISEVERPGRWQFF.

This chain joins TRBV18 and TRBJ2-3, with D unresolved. Germline CDR1 and CDR2: KGHSH and LQKENI. The CDR3 extends over 14 amino acids. V dropped 4 bases and J dropped 4 bases, with 12 bases sitting between them. The CDR3 reads CASSLLITSDTQYF. The CDR3 nucleotides are TGTGCCAGCTCACTTCTTATTACTTCAGATACGCAGTATTTT.

The chain is built from TRBV9 and TRBJ2-1; D may be TRBD1 (6 bases). With 0 bases removed from V and 4 bases from J, the gap between germline ends came to 14 bases. The CDR3 length is 16 residues. Germline CDR1 reads SGDLS; CDR2 reads YYNGEE. The CDR3 sequence is CASSVGGGNVYNEQFF. Here the CDR3 DNA reads TGTGCCAGCAGCGTAGGTGGGGGCAATGTGTACAATGAGCAGTTCTTC.

The chain combines TRBV18 with TRBJ2-3; 8 bases line up with TRBD1. Germline V gene lookup returns CDR1 KGHSH and CDR2 LQKENI. After removal of 4 bases from V and 4 bases from J, the junction contained 4 bases not matched to a gene. The CDR3 runs 14 residues. CDR3 DNA sequence: TGTGCCAGCTCACGGGACAGGCAGTCAGATACGCAGTATTTT. Amino acids: CASSRDRQSDTQYF.

The chain couples TRBV5-1 to TRBJ1-2; possibly TRBD1 for D (6 bases). This CDR3 contains 14 residues. The V end was cut by 4 bases, the J end by 7 bases, with 17 bases between. CDR1 and CDR2 from the germline V gene are SGHRS and YFSETQ. The CDR3, as DNA: TGCGCCAGCAGCCCCGGGACACAGACTCTTGGCTACACCTTC. Its translation is CASSPGTQTLGYTF.

The chain employs TRBV11-3 and TRBJ2-2; D gene uncertain. The length of the CDR3 is 15 residues. Between the trimmed V and J ends, which lost 1 base and 2 bases, there was a span of 8 bases. Germline loops: CDR1 SGHNT, CDR2 YENEEA. This CDR3 is CASSLVQKNTGELFF. In DNA, the CDR3 is TGTGCCAGCAGCTTAGTACAGAAAAACACCGGGGAGCTGTTTTTT.

CDR3 DNA: TGTGCCAGTAGTATAGCGAGGACAGGGGGCACTGAAGCTTTCTTT. Translated, it gives CASSIARTGGTEAFF. The chain carries TRBV19 and TRBJ1-1; 10 bases map to TRBD1. Germline V CDR1 and CDR2: LNHDA, SQIVND (reference sequence). V lost 1 base and J lost 4; bases outside the gene matches: 3. There are 15 residues in the CDR3.